Below are 31 T cell receptor beta chains sequenced from a single sample in a study of T-cell reconstitution after alpha-beta-depleted transplantation in children. Preparing the TCRbeta library involved the use of unique molecular identifiers. Each CDR3 protein gets one entry after TCRdb re-called the PCR reads with MiXCR. The sample consists of some 830,000 distinct CDR3 sequences, roughly 16% of them appearing once. Sample: PBMCs, mostly from graft donor cells, taken 360 days after TCRalphabeta/CD19-depleted stem cell transplant. The receptors were sampled from a male patient aged 10 to 17 who had a stem cell transplant for acute lymphoblastic leukemia, so the T cells may come from the graft donor.

This clonotype showed up many times. The V call is TRBV4-1, the J call TRBJ2-1, with a possible D match to TRBD1 (5 bases). This CDR3 comprises 13 residues. V gave up 5 bases and J gave up 6 bases, with 11 bases separating them. Germline assignment: CDR1 MGHRA and CDR2 YSYEKL. DNA of the CDR3: TGCGCCAGCAGCTTGATGACAGCCAATGAGCAGTTCTTC. This encodes CASSLMTANEQFF.

This clonotype was seen a handful of times. The chain employs TRBV2 and TRBJ1-5, with D possibly matching TRBD1 (6 bases). Germline assignment: CDR1 SNHLY and CDR2 FYNNEI. This CDR3 region has 15 residues. Trimming pared 5 bases from V and 1 base from J, leaving 12 bases between. The CDR3 is CASSKITGSNQPQHF. CDR3 nucleotides: TGTGCCAGCAGTAAAATAACAGGGAGCAATCAGCCCCAGCATTTT.

This clonotype was seen a few times. CDR3: CSAHQVLGAEQFF. The DNA of the CDR3 is TGCAGTGCCCATCAGGTCCTAGGAGCGGAGCAGTTCTTC. V and J are TRBV20-1 and TRBJ2-1, with no clear D. CDR3 length: 13 amino acids. The germline gives CDR1 DFQATT, CDR2 SNEGSKA (reference sequence). V shed 6 bases and J shed 10 bases, with 19 bases lying between them.

Many counts were recorded for this clonotype. The V gene is TRBV10-3, the J gene TRBJ2-3; 13 bases align to TRBD2. Germline trimming cut 6 bases from V and 5 bases from J; bases unmatched to any gene: 5. Germline-derived CDR1 and CDR2 are ENHRY and SYGVKD. The CDR3 has 15 residues. In DNA, the CDR3 is TGTGCCATCAGCGGACTAGCGGGAGTCGGAGATACGCAGTATTTT. This encodes CAISGLAGVGDTQYF.

This clonotype was seen at least ten times. This sequence joins TRBV4-2 and TRBJ2-1; D is unresolved. V lost 0 bases, J lost 2 bases, and 8 bases lay in between. The CDR3 is made up of 15 amino acids. Germline loops: CDR1 LGHNA, CDR2 YNFKEQ. CDR3 sequence: CASSQDGGAYNEQFF. The CDR3 coding sequence is TGTGCCAGCAGCCAAGATGGTGGAGCCTACAATGAGCAGTTCTTC.

This chain joins TRBV24-1 and TRBJ2-2; D gene uncertain. Germline CDR1 reads KGHDR; CDR2 reads SFDVKD. Trimming shortened V by 2 bases and J by 4 bases, and 13 bases separated the two germline ends. This CDR3 has 16 amino acids. The CDR3 is CATSDSLTVSTGELFF. As DNA, the CDR3 is TGTGCCACCAGTGATTCCCTGACGGTGTCCACCGGGGAGCTGTTTTTT.

A few counts support this clonotype. This chain links TRBV21-1 with TRBJ2-1; the table's D call, TRBD2, has no DNA check behind it. TRBV21-1 is flagged as a pseudogene. The CDR3 consists of 13 residues. The CDR3 DNA reads as TGTGCCAGCAGCAAAGGGGTGGGGACTAGGCAGTTCTTC. Translation gives CASSKGVGTRQFF.

The chain's CDR3 is CASSTIGYGYTF. DNA for the CDR3: TGTGCCAGTAGTACCATCGGCTATGGCTACACCTTC. V is TRBV19 and J is TRBJ1-2; no definite D call. In germline, CDR1 is LNHDA, CDR2 SQIVND (reference sequence). The V end was cut by 4 bases, the J end by 4 bases, with 7 bases between. The CDR3 sequence is 12 residues long.

This clonotype has only a few counts. V and J are TRBV7-8 and TRBJ2-4; D is unclear. V lost 4 bases and J 6 bases, leaving 13 bases between the germline ends. CDR3 length equals 14 residues. Germline V gene data show CDR1 as SGHVS and CDR2 as FQNEAQ. CDR3 loop: CASSYHESPNIQYF. The CDR3 nucleotides read TGTGCCAGCAGCTATCACGAGTCCCCAAACATTCAGTACTTC.

CDR3 region: CASSLEGGTGVGEQFF. CDR3 nucleotides: TGTGCCAGCAGCTTAGAGGGTGGGACAGGGGTGGGTGAGCAGTTCTTC. The J gene is TRBJ2-1, the V gene TRBV11-2; 10 positions match TRBD1. This CDR3 has 16 amino acids. Trimming took 0 bases from V and 9 from J; bases not matched to a gene: 8. Per the germline V gene, CDR1 is SGHAT and CDR2 is FQNNGV.

A single count supports this clonotype. CDR3 DNA sequence: TGTGCCAGCAGCGCACTAGCGGGGTATTCCAGTGAGCAGTTCTTC. Its protein is CASSALAGYSSEQFF. The chain joins TRBV7-3 to TRBJ2-1; 10 bases fit TRBD2. In germline, CDR1 is SGHTA, CDR2 FQGTGA. Trimming took 5 bases from V and 9 from J; bases not matched to a gene: 10. The CDR3 extends over 15 amino acids.

In this sample, this clonotype turned up a few times. V usage is TRBV5-6 and J usage is TRBJ1-1, with D tentatively TRBD1 (6 bases). V lost 7 bases, J lost 1 base, and 20 bases lay in between. CDR3 size: 16 residues. Germline values: CDR1 SGHDT, CDR2 YYEEEE. The CDR3 spells CASGRGGRWRNTEAFF. The CDR3 bases are TGTGCCAGCGGCCGGGGGGGGCGGTGGCGGAACACTGAAGCTTTCTTT.

The gene calls are TRBV5-1 and TRBJ2-3; 7 bases line up with TRBD2. There are 14 residues in the CDR3. Germline CDR1 is SGHRS and CDR2 is YFSETQ. V trimming: 2 bases; J trimming: 2 bases; junction bases outside the gene matches: 2. Here the CDR3 DNA reads TGCGCCAGCAGCTTAAGCGGGAACACAGATACGCAGTATTTT. Its translation: CASSLSGNTDTQYF. The full variable domain, its missing parts supplied by reference TRBV5-1 and TRBJ2-3, is KAGVTQTPRYLIKTRGQQVTLSCSPISGHRSVSWYQQTPGQGLQFLFEYFSETQRNKGNFPGRFSGRQFSNSRSEMNVSTLELGDSALYLCASSLSGNTDTQYFGPGTRLTVL.

This clonotype occurred a few times. This rearrangement joins TRBV3-1 to TRBJ2-5; 10 bases align to TRBD2. Germline V lookup: CDR1 LGHDT, CDR2 YNNKEL (reference sequence). The CDR3 is 16 residues long. Losses at the gene ends were 2 bases for V and 7 bases for J; bases not matched to a gene: 10. The CDR3 bases are TGTGCCAGCAGCCAAACTAGCGGGAAGAGTTGGGGGACCCAGTACTTC. Translated, it gives CASSQTSGKSWGTQYF.

This clonotype was seen a few times. The rearrangement uses TRBV20-1 and TRBJ1-4; no definite D call. CDR3 length: 15 amino acids. Germline V lookup: CDR1 DFQATT, CDR2 SNEGSKA (reference sequence). Trimming stripped 1 base from V and 6 bases from J, with 15 bases between. The CDR3 region has the DNA TGCAGTGCTAGAGGCGGGTTAGGCCAGTATGAAAAACTGTTTTTT. It codes for CSARGGLGQYEKLFF.

This clonotype was detected a few times. This chain links TRBV24-1 with TRBJ2-3; 7 nucleotides match TRBD1. The CDR3 length is 13 residues. V dropped 7 bases and J dropped 4; count of bases not matched to a gene: 4. Germline loops: CDR1 KGHDR, CDR2 SFDVKD. This chain's CDR3 is CATRFQGADTQYF. The CDR3, as DNA: TGTGCCACCAGGTTCCAGGGGGCAGATACGCAGTATTTT.

This clonotype showed up just a few times. The chain recombines TRBV5-1 with TRBJ1-4; no definite D call. CDR3 size: 18 residues. In germline, CDR1 is SGHRS, CDR2 YFSETQ. V gave up 0 bases and J gave up 8 bases, with 23 bases separating them. The chain's CDR3 is CASSLALPVPKSGEKLFF. DNA for the CDR3: TGCGCCAGCAGCTTGGCCCTACCAGTCCCAAAAAGTGGCGAAAAACTGTTTTTT.

This clonotype was found many times. V is TRBV9 and J is TRBJ2-1; TRBD2 matches at 8 bases. The CDR3 is 15 residues long. Germline V lookup: CDR1 SGDLS, CDR2 YYNGEE. With V trimmed by 0 bases and J by 4 bases, 3 bases remained unmatched. CDR3 DNA sequence: TGTGCCAGCAGCGTAGGGACTAGCTTATACAATGAGCAGTTCTTC. Protein sequence: CASSVGTSLYNEQFF. Looking up the rest from reference TRBV9 and TRBJ2-1 gives the full variable domain: DSGVTQTPKHLITATGQRVTLRCSPRSGDLSVYWYQQSLDQGLQFLIQYYNGEERAKGNILERFSAQQFPDLHSELNLSSLELGDSALYFCASSVGTSLYNEQFFGPGTRLTVL.

The table lists this clonotype with a few counts. The V gene is TRBV5-1, the J gene TRBJ1-2; D unresolved. The germline gives CDR1 SGHRS, CDR2 YFSETQ. Trimming took 5 bases from V and 8 from J, leaving 19 bases between them. This CDR3 comprises 14 residues. Written as DNA, the CDR3 is TGCGCCAGCAGGCAGTGGATAAGCCTTAACGGCTACACCTTC. Its protein product is CASRQWISLNGYTF.

This sequence joins TRBV7-2 and TRBJ2-2, with 8 bases that match TRBD2. J was trimmed by 8 bases and V by 7 bases; bases with no gene match: 6. Per the germline V gene, CDR1 is SGHTA and CDR2 is FQGNSA. The CDR3 has 13 amino acids. In DNA, the CDR3 is TGTGCCAGCACCCAAGTAGCGGGGGGGGAGCTGTTTTTT. As protein: CASTQVAGGELFF.

This clonotype was counted a single time. V and J are TRBV10-3 and TRBJ2-2; D possibly corresponds to TRBD1 (6 bases). This CDR3 spans 13 amino acids. Germline V CDR1 and CDR2: ENHRY, SYGVKD. Trimming stripped 10 bases from V and 2 bases from J, with 11 bases between. The chain's CDR3 is CAKTGPNTGELFF. DNA of the CDR3: TGTGCCAAGACAGGACCTAACACCGGGGAGCTGTTTTTT.

This clonotype was picked up one time. The chain is built from TRBV15 and TRBJ1-4; maybe TRBD1 (5 bases). Germline V gives CDR1 LNHNV, CDR2 YYDKDF (reference sequence). V lost 1 base and J lost 6, with 12 bases in between. This CDR3 has 15 amino acids. CDR3 loop: CATSRVGQGDEKLFF. In DNA form, the CDR3 reads TGTGCCACCAGCAGAGTTGGGCAGGGAGATGAAAAACTGTTTTTT.

In this sample, this clonotype turned up a few times. The chain has TRBV7-9 and TRBJ1-1; 9 bases agree with TRBD1. The germline V gene has CDR1 SEHNR and CDR2 FQNEAQ (reference sequence). V shed 3 bases, J shed 0 bases, and the junction held 5 bases outside the gene matches. The CDR3 sequence is 16 residues long. The CDR3: CASSFPGTGMNTEAFF. The DNA of the CDR3 is TGTGCCAGCAGCTTCCCCGGGACAGGGATGAACACTGAAGCTTTCTTT.

This clonotype has a count of ten or more. The rearrangement uses TRBV2 and TRBJ2-3; TRBD1 matches at 7 bases. The CDR3 is made up of 14 amino acids. The trim removed 7 bases at V and 3 bases at J, leaving 7 bases unmatched. Germline V gene data show CDR1 as SNHLY and CDR2 as FYNNEI. The CDR3 DNA follows: TGTGCCAGCACCGACAGGGTAGGGACAGATACGCAGTATTTT. Amino acid sequence: CASTDRVGTDTQYF.

This clonotype was counted at least ten times. The V gene is TRBV4-1, the J gene TRBJ2-1; perhaps TRBD2 as D (5 bases). The V and J ends lost 4 bases and 5 bases respectively, with 12 bases between them. Germline CDR1 reads MGHRA; CDR2 reads YSYEKL. CDR3 length equals 14 residues. CDR3 sequence reads: CASSRTGRNNEQFF. DNA of the CDR3: TGCGCCAGCAGCCGGACGGGAAGAAACAATGAGCAGTTCTTC.

This clonotype was counted between two and nine times. The gene calls are TRBV2 and TRBJ2-3; 7 bases line up with TRBD2. V lost 6 bases, J lost 2 bases, and 14 bases stayed unmatched. CDR3 length equals 17 residues. Germline V lookup: CDR1 SNHLY, CDR2 FYNNEI. The CDR3 spells CASRATSPTTYTDTQYF. DNA of the CDR3: TGTGCCAGCAGAGCGACTAGCCCGACAACATACACAGATACGCAGTATTTT.

This rearrangement joins TRBV5-1 to TRBJ2-1; TRBD2 matches 8 bases. With 0 bases clipped from V and 1 base from J, the junction kept 18 bases outside the gene matches. The germline gives CDR1 SGHRS, CDR2 YFSETQ. CDR3 size: 21 residues. The CDR3 nucleotides read TGCGCCAGCAGCTTGGCAGTAGCGGGAAGATGGGGGCTCAGGTCCTACAATGAGCAGTTCTTC. Encoded protein: CASSLAVAGRWGLRSYNEQFF. Full variable domain (missing parts from reference TRBV5-1 and TRBJ2-1): KAGVTQTPRYLIKTRGQQVTLSCSPISGHRSVSWYQQTPGQGLQFLFEYFSETQRNKGNFPGRFSGRQFSNSRSEMNVSTLELGDSALYLCASSLAVAGRWGLRSYNEQFFGPGTRLTVL.

Many counts were recorded for this clonotype. J is TRBJ2-1 and V is TRBV18; no clear D. Germline CDR1 reads KGHSH; CDR2 reads LQKENI. V lost 0 bases, J lost 9 bases, and 12 bases lay in between. The CDR3 is made up of 14 amino acids. The CDR3 is CASSPPHRSGEQFF. CDR3 bases: TGTGCCAGCTCACCACCGCACCGGTCCGGTGAGCAGTTCTTC.

This clonotype was observed a few times. The J gene is TRBJ2-7, the V gene TRBV5-1; TRBD2 is a possible D gene (5 bases). This CDR3 region has 15 residues. Germline CDR1 SGHRS, CDR2 YFSETQ. With 3 bases removed from V and 1 base from J, the gap between germline ends came to 14 bases. The CDR3 DNA is TGCGCCAGCAGCTACGATTTGAGGGCTTCCTACGAGCAGTACTTC. Its protein product is CASSYDLRASYEQYF.

This chain connects TRBV12-3 or TRBV12-4 to TRBJ2-7, with 9 bases that match TRBD2. After removal of 7 bases from V and 5 bases from J, the junction contained 12 bases not matched to a gene. The CDR3 runs to 15 residues. CDR3 coding DNA: TGTGCCAGCAAACCTCCTCTTAGCGGGAGCGACGAGCAGTACTTC. Encoded protein: CASKPPLSGSDEQYF.

The genes are TRBV7-8 and TRBJ2-4, with 10 positions matching TRBD2. From germline, CDR1 is SGHVS and CDR2 FQNEAQ. After removal of 5 bases from V and 2 bases from J, the junction contained 12 bases not matched to a gene. The CDR3 runs 18 residues. CDR3 in DNA: TGTGCCAGCAGCCCTACAGCGGGAGGGGTACTTACCAAAAACATTCAGTACTTC. It yields the protein CASSPTAGGVLTKNIQYF.